Shown below are 8 T cell receptor beta chains from a single sample sequenced in a study of OX40 agonist ivuxolimab in advanced cancers. TCRdb's copy holds only in-frame clones and misses some; the assay was immunoSEQ multiplex PCR. The sample contains some 85,000 clones, about 90% of which appear only once. Source: CD4+ or CD8+ T cells sorted from blood, taken in a trial of the OX40 agonist ivuxolimab. These TCRs come from an adult with an advanced solid tumor such as melanoma, head and neck, liver or kidney cancer.

CDR3 sequence: CASSSRDRSEAFF. CDR3 DNA: TGTGCCAGCAGCTCCCGGGACAGAAGTGAAGCTTTCTTT. The chain joins TRBV9 to TRBJ1-1; 7 nucleotides agree with TRBD1. The junction had 7 bases not matched to a gene; V was cut back by 4 bases and J by 7 bases. CDR1 and CDR2 from the germline V gene are SGDLS and YYNGEE. This CDR3 contains 13 residues.

The chain links TRBV5-4 to TRBJ1-2, with D perhaps matching TRBD1 (6 bases). Germline CDR1 SGHNT, CDR2 YYREEE (reference sequence). The CDR3 runs to 14 residues. The ends were cut back, 0 bases at V and 8 bases at J, with 14 bases in the middle. The CDR3 spells CASSLGWAGDGYTF. CDR3 DNA: TGTGCCAGCAGCTTGGGATGGGCAGGGGACGGCTACACCTTC.

This chain connects TRBV28 to TRBJ1-2; a weak D match, TRBD1 (6 bases). The CDR3 is made up of 11 amino acids. From germline, CDR1 is MDHEN and CDR2 SYDVKM. V was trimmed by 4 bases and J by 8 bases, leaving 8 bases between them. CDR3 sequence reads: CASSWGAGYTF. The CDR3 bases are TGTGCCAGCAGTTGGGGGGCGGGCTACACCTTC.

The genes are TRBV5-6 and TRBJ2-3; 7 bases fit TRBD1. The trim removed 4 bases at V and 2 bases at J, leaving 10 bases unmatched. The CDR3 is 16 residues long. Per germline, CDR1 SGHDT and CDR2 YYEEEE. The CDR3 DNA reads as TGTGCCAGCAGCCGGGGACAGACCTCCCTCACAGATACGCAGTATTTT. Translating gives CASSRGQTSLTDTQYF.

This chain connects TRBV5-1 to TRBJ2-1, with a possible D match to TRBD1 (5 bases). Germline lookup yields CDR1 SGHRS and CDR2 YFSETQ. Trimming left V 3 bases short and J 5 bases short, with 21 bases between. The CDR3 loop spans 17 amino acids. In nucleotides, the CDR3 is TGCGCCAGCAGCTCAGACTGGGGCCACAGAACCCACAATGAGCAGTTCTTC. It translates to CASSSDWGHRTHNEQFF.

V and J are TRBV18 and TRBJ2-5; TRBD1 aligns across 8 bases. Germline CDR1 is KGHSH and CDR2 is LQKENI. Trimming at V came to 6 bases and at J to 3 bases, leaving 0 bases not matched to a gene. The length of the CDR3 is 12 residues. CDR3 sequence reads: CASSTGEETQYF. The DNA for the CDR3 is TGTGCCAGCTCGACAGGGGAAGAGACCCAGTACTTC.

The chain carries TRBV9 and TRBJ2-5; D not certain. CDR1 is SGDLS and CDR2 is YYNGEE in the germline V gene. Trimming pared 2 bases from V and 1 base from J, leaving 0 bases between. The CDR3 totals 11 residues. CDR3 in DNA: TGTGCCAGCAGCGTCCAAGAGACCCAGTACTTC. Its translation: CASSVQETQYF.

This rearrangement joins TRBV7-8 to TRBJ2-1; 13 positions match TRBD2. Germline CDR1 is SGHVS and CDR2 is FQNEAQ. This CDR3 contains 14 residues. The V gene end was trimmed by 5 bases and the J gene end by 10 bases; junction bases not matched to a gene: 5. The CDR3 protein is CASSMGLAGREQFF. In DNA, the CDR3 is TGTGCCAGCAGCATGGGACTAGCGGGAAGGGAGCAGTTCTTC.